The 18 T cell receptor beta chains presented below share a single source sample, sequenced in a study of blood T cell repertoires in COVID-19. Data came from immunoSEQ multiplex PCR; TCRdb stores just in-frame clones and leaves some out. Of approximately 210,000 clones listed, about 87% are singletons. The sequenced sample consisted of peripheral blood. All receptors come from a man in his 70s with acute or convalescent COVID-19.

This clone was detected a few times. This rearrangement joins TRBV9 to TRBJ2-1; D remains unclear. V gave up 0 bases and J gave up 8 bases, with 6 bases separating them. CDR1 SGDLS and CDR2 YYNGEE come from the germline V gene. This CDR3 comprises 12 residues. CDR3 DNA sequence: TGTGCCAGCAGCGTAGCGGGTTATGAGCAGTTCTTC. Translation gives CASSVAGYEQFF. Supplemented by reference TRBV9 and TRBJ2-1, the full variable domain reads DSGVTQTPKHLITATGQRVTLRCSPRSGDLSVYWYQQSLDQGLQFLIQYYNGEERAKGNILERFSAQQFPDLHSELNLSSLELGDSALYFCASSVAGYEQFFGPGTRLTVL.

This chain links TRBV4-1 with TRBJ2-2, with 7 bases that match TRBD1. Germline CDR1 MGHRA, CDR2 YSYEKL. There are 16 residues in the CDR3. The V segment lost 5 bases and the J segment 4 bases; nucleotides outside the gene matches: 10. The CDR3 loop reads CASSYRQGPGTGELFF. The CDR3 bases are TGCGCCAGCAGCTACAGACAGGGCCCGGGCACCGGGGAGCTGTTTTTT.

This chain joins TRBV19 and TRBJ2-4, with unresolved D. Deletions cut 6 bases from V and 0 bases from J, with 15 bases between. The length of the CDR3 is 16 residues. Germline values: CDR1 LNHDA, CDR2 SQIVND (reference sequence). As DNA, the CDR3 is TGTGCCAGTAGCACGCTTGGCGGTTCAGCCAAAAACATTCAGTACTTC. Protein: CASSTLGGSAKNIQYF.

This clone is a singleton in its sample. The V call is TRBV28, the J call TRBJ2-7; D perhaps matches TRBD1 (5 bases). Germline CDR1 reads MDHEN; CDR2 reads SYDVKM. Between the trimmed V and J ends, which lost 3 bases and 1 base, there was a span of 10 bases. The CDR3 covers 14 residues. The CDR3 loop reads CASSFPAGSYEQYF. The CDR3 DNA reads TGTGCCAGCAGTTTTCCTGCAGGGTCCTACGAGCAGTACTTC.

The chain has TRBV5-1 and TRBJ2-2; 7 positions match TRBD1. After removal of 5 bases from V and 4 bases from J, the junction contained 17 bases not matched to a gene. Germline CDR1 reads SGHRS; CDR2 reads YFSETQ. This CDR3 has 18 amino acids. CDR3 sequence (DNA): TGCGCCAGCAGTTTGAGAGGTCAACAGGGGAGAGGCACCGGGGAGCTGTTTTTT. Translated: CASSLRGQQGRGTGELFF.

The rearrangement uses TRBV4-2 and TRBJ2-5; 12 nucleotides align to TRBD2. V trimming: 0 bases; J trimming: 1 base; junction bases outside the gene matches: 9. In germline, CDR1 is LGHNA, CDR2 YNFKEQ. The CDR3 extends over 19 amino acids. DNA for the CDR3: TGTGCCAGCAGCCAAGATCCGCGGGCTAGCGGGAGGGCCCAAGAGACCCAGTACTTC. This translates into CASSQDPRASGRAQETQYF.

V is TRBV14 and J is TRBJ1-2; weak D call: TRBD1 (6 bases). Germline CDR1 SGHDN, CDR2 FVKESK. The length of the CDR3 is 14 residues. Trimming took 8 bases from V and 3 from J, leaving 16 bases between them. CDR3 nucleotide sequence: TGTGCCAGCGCCGAGGGGGGGAGAGACTATGGCTACACCTTC. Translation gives CASAEGGRDYGYTF.

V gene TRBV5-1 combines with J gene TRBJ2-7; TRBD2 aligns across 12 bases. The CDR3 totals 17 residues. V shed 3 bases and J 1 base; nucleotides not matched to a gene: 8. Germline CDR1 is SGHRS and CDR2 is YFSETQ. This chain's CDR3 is CASSSQSGTSGSYEQYF. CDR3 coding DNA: TGCGCCAGCAGCTCCCAGTCCGGGACTAGCGGGTCCTACGAGCAGTACTTC.

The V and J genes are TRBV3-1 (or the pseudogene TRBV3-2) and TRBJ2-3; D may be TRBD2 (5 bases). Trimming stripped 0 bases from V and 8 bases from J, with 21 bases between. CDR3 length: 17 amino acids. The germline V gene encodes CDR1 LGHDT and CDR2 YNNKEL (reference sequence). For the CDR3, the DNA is TGTGCCAGCAGCCAAGATCCGAGGGCTCTTGGTCCAGGTACGCAGTATTTT. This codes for CASSQDPRALGPGTQYF.

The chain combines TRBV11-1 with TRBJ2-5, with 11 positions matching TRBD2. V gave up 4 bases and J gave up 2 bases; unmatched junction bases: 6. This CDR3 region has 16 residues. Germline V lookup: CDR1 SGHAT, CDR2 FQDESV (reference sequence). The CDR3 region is CASSSRLAGSQETQYF. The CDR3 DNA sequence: TGTGCCAGCAGCTCTCGACTAGCGGGGTCACAAGAGACCCAGTACTTC.

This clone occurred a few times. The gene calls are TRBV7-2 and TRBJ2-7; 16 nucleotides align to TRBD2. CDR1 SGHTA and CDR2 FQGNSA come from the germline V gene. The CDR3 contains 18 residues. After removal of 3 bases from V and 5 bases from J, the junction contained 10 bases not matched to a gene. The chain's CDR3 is CASSLGHGTSGRAHEQYF. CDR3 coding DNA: TGTGCCAGCAGCTTGGGCCACGGGACTAGCGGGAGGGCCCACGAGCAGTACTTC.

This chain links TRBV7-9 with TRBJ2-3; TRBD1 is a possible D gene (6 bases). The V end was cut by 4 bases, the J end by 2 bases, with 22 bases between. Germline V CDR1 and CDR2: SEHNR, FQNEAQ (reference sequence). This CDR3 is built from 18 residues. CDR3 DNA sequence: TGTGCCAGCAGCTCTTCCTGGGGGACACCGACTAACACAGATACGCAGTATTTT. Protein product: CASSSSWGTPTNTDTQYF.

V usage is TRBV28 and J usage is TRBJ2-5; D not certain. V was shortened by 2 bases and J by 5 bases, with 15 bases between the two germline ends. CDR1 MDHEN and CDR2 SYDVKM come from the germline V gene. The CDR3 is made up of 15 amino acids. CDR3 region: CASSLSIAVTETQYF. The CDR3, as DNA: TGTGCCAGCAGTTTAAGCATTGCGGTAACCGAGACCCAGTACTTC.

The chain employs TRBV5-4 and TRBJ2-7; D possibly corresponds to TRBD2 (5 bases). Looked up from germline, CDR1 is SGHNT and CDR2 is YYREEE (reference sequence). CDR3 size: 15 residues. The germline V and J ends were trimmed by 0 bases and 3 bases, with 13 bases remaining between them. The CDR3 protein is CASSLGVGVDYEQYF. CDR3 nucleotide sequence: TGTGCCAGCAGCTTGGGGGTGGGAGTTGACTACGAGCAGTACTTC.

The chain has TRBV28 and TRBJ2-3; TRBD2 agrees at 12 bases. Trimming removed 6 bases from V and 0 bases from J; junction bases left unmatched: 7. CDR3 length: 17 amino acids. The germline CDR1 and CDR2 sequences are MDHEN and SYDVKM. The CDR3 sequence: CASRPVTSGGSTDTQYF. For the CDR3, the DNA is TGTGCCAGCAGACCCGTGACTAGCGGGGGTAGCACAGATACGCAGTATTTT.

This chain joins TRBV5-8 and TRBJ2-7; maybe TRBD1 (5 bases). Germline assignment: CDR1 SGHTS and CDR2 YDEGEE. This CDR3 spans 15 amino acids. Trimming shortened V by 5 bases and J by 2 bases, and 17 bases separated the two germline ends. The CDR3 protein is CASSPTLDSAYEQYF. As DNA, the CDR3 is TGTGCCAGCAGTCCCACCCTAGACAGTGCCTACGAGCAGTACTTC.

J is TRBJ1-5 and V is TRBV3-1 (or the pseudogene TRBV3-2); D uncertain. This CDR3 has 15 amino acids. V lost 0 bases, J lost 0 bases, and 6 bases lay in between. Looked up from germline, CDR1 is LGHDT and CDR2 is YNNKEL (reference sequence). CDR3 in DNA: TGTGCCAGCAGCCAAGACAGTTATAGCAATCAGCCCCAGCATTTT. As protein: CASSQDSYSNQPQHF.

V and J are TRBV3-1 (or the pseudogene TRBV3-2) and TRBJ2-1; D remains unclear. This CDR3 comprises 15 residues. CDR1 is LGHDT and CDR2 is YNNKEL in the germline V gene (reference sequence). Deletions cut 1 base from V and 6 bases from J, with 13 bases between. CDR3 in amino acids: CASSQGLEEFNEQFF. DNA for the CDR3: TGTGCCAGCAGCCAAGGACTCGAGGAGTTCAATGAGCAGTTCTTC.